Each of the 25 T cell receptor beta chains below was sequenced from the same sample in a study of blood T cell repertoires in COVID-19. Clones were sequenced by immunoSEQ multiplex PCR, and TCRdb holds only the in-frame ones, with some missing. The sample carries 200,000 to 250,000 clones, about 79% recorded once. Sequenced material: PBMCs or T cells enriched from blood (not recorded which). The receptors shown here come from an older woman who had recovered from COVID-19.

The chain is built from TRBV7-8 and TRBJ2-3, with 10 bases identical to TRBD2. This CDR3 contains 18 residues. Unmatched junction bases numbered 12, after V lost 1 base and J lost 5 bases. Germline CDR1 SGHVS, CDR2 FQNEAQ. In nucleotides, the CDR3 is TGTGCCAGCAGCTTAGATGGACTAGCGGTTACCTCCGGAGATACGCAGTATTTT. This encodes CASSLDGLAVTSGDTQYF.

This chain joins TRBV19 and TRBJ1-6; 8 bases line up with TRBD1. This CDR3 comprises 13 residues. After removal of 10 bases from V and 9 bases from J, the junction contained 8 bases not matched to a gene. CDR1 LNHDA and CDR2 SQIVND come from the germline V gene (reference sequence). In nucleotides, the CDR3 is TGTGCCACGATCGGACAGGGTGTTTCACCCCTCCACTTT. It codes for CATIGQGVSPLHF.

The chain has TRBV3-1 (or the pseudogene TRBV3-2) and TRBJ1-2; TRBD1 matches at 9 bases. V lost 5 bases and J lost 6; bases outside the gene matches: 7. The CDR3 has 14 residues. From germline, CDR1 is LGHDT and CDR2 YNNKEL (reference sequence). As DNA, the CDR3 is TGTGCCAGCAGCGCGGGCCGGGACAGGGATGGCTACACCTTC. Translation gives CASSAGRDRDGYTF.

This sequence joins TRBV6-1 and TRBJ2-5; 7 bases fit TRBD2. Germline trimming cut 0 bases from V and 5 bases from J; bases unmatched to any gene: 6. CDR1 and CDR2 (germline): MNHNS, SASEGT. The CDR3 is 15 residues long. For the CDR3, the DNA is TGTGCCAGCAGTGAAGCGGGGGGGTCTTGGGAGACCCAGTACTTC. Amino acid sequence: CASSEAGGSWETQYF.

This chain links TRBV7-6 with TRBJ2-3; TRBD1 matches at 7 bases. From germline, CDR1 is SGHVS and CDR2 FNYEAQ. The length of the CDR3 is 14 residues. The J segment lost 0 bases and the V segment lost 5 bases, leaving 2 bases of the junction unmatched. The CDR3 DNA reads TGTGCCAGCAGCCCCAGGGGGAGCACAGATACGCAGTATTTT. This encodes CASSPRGSTDTQYF.

This clone was recorded only once. This chain joins TRBV19 and TRBJ1-5; 7 positions agree with TRBD1. Germline V CDR1 and CDR2: LNHDA, SQIVND (reference sequence). V lost 5 bases to trimming and J lost 3 bases; unmatched junction nucleotides: 7. The CDR3 is 15 amino acids. The CDR3 spells CASSQWTGNNQPQHF. For the CDR3, the DNA is TGTGCCAGTAGTCAATGGACAGGCAACAATCAGCCCCAGCATTTT.

The chain joins TRBV5-4 to TRBJ1-5; 10 bases are a match to TRBD1. Germline values: CDR1 SGHNT, CDR2 YYREEE (reference sequence). Unmatched junction bases numbered 7, after V lost 5 bases and J lost 8 bases. This CDR3 spans 14 amino acids. The CDR3 spells CASSQDRGVEPQHF. The CDR3, as DNA: TGTGCCAGCAGTCAGGACAGGGGGGTTGAGCCCCAGCATTTT.

The rearrangement links TRBV11-2 to TRBJ1-1; D unresolved. Trimming left V 4 bases short and J 1 base short, with 10 bases between. The CDR3 is 14 residues long. In germline, CDR1 is SGHAT, CDR2 FQNNGV. CDR3 sequence reads: CASSYRYQNTEAFF. In DNA, the CDR3 is TGTGCCAGCAGCTATAGATATCAGAACACTGAAGCTTTCTTT.

The chain couples TRBV7-7 to TRBJ2-1, with D possibly TRBD2 on 6 matching bases. This CDR3 spans 15 amino acids. The germline CDR1 and CDR2 sequences are SSHAT and FNYEAQ (reference sequence). Trimming stripped 1 base from V and 3 bases from J, with 10 bases between. CDR3 in DNA: TGTGCCAGCAGCTTAGGGACTACCATCTACAATGAGCAGTTCTTC. Its translation is CASSLGTTIYNEQFF.

This clone was counted a single time. The V call is TRBV10-1, the J call TRBJ1-1; D possibly corresponds to TRBD1 (6 bases). The CDR3 totals 13 residues. Between the trimmed V and J ends, which lost 4 bases and 6 bases, there was a span of 12 bases. The germline CDR1 and CDR2 sequences are WNHNN and SYGVQD (reference sequence). The CDR3 DNA sequence: TGCGCCAGCAGTGCGGAAGGGGGACCTGAAGCTTTCTTT. Encoded protein: CASSAEGGPEAFF.

The chain carries TRBV7-3 and TRBJ2-7; 7 bases line up with TRBD1. This CDR3 is 15 amino acids long. Germline V CDR1 and CDR2: SGHTA, FQGTGA. Germline trimming cut 2 bases from V and 2 bases from J; bases unmatched to any gene: 6. CDR3 loop: CASSLSQTGPYEQYF. CDR3 bases: TGTGCCAGCAGCTTATCCCAGACAGGGCCCTACGAGCAGTACTTC.

This clone turned up a few times. In the same sample, other DNA sequences code for this CDR3. This chain joins TRBV7-7 and TRBJ2-2; 8 nucleotides agree with TRBD1. The CDR3 runs 15 residues. V gave up 5 bases and J gave up 4 bases; unmatched junction bases: 6. Germline CDR1 is SSHAT and CDR2 is FNYEAQ (reference sequence). DNA for the CDR3: TGTGCCAGCAGCCTACAAGGACAGGGCACCGGGGAGCTGTTTTTT. Translating gives CASSLQGQGTGELFF.

This chain joins TRBV13 and TRBJ1-1; 12 nucleotides align to TRBD1. The CDR3 sequence is 17 residues long. J gave up 3 bases and V 1 base, and 6 bases lay outside the gene matches. Germline CDR1 and CDR2: PRHDT and FYEKMQ (reference sequence). This CDR3 reads CASSLAGTGGQDTEAFF. The CDR3 DNA follows: TGTGCCAGCAGCTTAGCAGGGACAGGGGGCCAGGACACTGAAGCTTTCTTT.

In this sample, this clone turned up many times. This sequence joins TRBV6-2 or TRBV6-3 and TRBJ1-6; D might be TRBD1 (5 bases). The V gene's germline CDR1 is MNHEY and CDR2 SVGEGT. The CDR3 consists of 17 residues. V was shortened by 5 bases and J by 0 bases, with 14 bases between the two germline ends. CDR3 amino acids: CASSLTGASSYNSPLHF. The CDR3 DNA sequence: TGTGCCAGCAGTCTTACAGGTGCGAGCTCCTATAATTCACCCCTCCACTTT.

The chain links TRBV18 to TRBJ1-1, with D unresolved. The V end lost 3 bases, the J end lost 3 bases, and 17 bases lay between the germline ends. The CDR3 extends over 16 amino acids. Germline V gives CDR1 KGHSH, CDR2 LQKENI. The CDR3 DNA reads as TGTGCCAGCTCACCGACCCAGTCAACGGGTGACACTGAAGCTTTCTTT. This translates into CASSPTQSTGDTEAFF.

The chain links TRBV4-1 to TRBJ2-3; TRBD1 matches 7 bases. Per the germline V gene, CDR1 is MGHRA and CDR2 is YSYEKL. CDR3 length: 17 residues. V trimming: 3 bases; J trimming: 5 bases; junction bases outside the gene matches: 14. The CDR3 DNA follows: TGCGCCAGCAGCCAGCCAACCCGGAGCCGGGACAGAGATACGCAGTATTTT. This sequence encodes CASSQPTRSRDRDTQYF.

The chain carries TRBV20-1 and TRBJ1-1, with D hard to call. CDR1 and CDR2 (germline): DFQATT, SNEGSKA (reference sequence). V lost 3 bases to trimming and J lost 8 bases, with 10 bases between them. The CDR3 extends over 11 amino acids. For the CDR3, the DNA is TGCAGTGCTAGTCGGTGGTTAGAAGCTTTCTTT. It is translated as CSASRWLEAFF.

This clone was counted many times. V usage is TRBV7-9 and J usage is TRBJ1-4, with TRBD1 matching over 7 bases. Germline CDR1 reads SEHNR; CDR2 reads FQNEAQ (reference sequence). The CDR3 covers 15 residues. V shed 2 bases, J shed 7 bases, and the junction held 7 bases outside the gene matches. The CDR3 reads CASSLSQDRAEKLFF. CDR3 nucleotides: TGTGCCAGCAGCTTATCCCAAGACAGGGCTGAAAAACTGTTTTTT. Full variable domain (missing parts from reference TRBV7-9 and TRBJ1-4): DTGVSQNPRHKITKRGQNVTFRCDPISEHNRLYWYRQTLGQGPEFLTYFQNEAQLEKSRLLSDRFSAERPKGSFSTLEIQRTEQGDSAMYLCASSLSQDRAEKLFFGSGTQLSVL.

The genes are TRBV7-2 and TRBJ2-3; the D is unclear. Trimming took off 6 bases at V and 2 bases at J, with 15 bases between the two ends. Germline assignment: CDR1 SGHTA and CDR2 FQGNSA. This CDR3 is 15 amino acids long. CDR3 amino acids: CASRRRSNPTDTQYF. CDR3 DNA sequence: TGTGCCAGCAGACGCCGGTCCAACCCCACAGATACGCAGTATTTT.

The V and J genes are TRBV4-2 and TRBJ2-7; no reliable D call. Trimming pared 0 bases from V and 0 bases from J, leaving 9 bases between. The CDR3 runs 15 residues. Germline CDR1 reads LGHNA; CDR2 reads YNFKEQ. This chain's CDR3 is CASSQEGRSSYEQYF. CDR3 DNA: TGTGCCAGCAGCCAAGAGGGCAGATCCTCCTACGAGCAGTACTTC.

The chain has TRBV29-1 and TRBJ2-7; no clear D gene. The V and J ends lost 4 bases and 2 bases respectively, with 12 bases between them. The CDR3 runs to 13 residues. The V gene's germline CDR1 is SQVTM and CDR2 ANQGSEA. CDR3: CSVGTELAYEQYF. DNA of the CDR3: TGCAGCGTTGGTACCGAGCTAGCCTACGAGCAGTACTTC.

The rearrangement uses TRBV7-9 and TRBJ2-7; TRBD1 agrees at 11 bases. J was trimmed by 1 base and V by 4 bases; bases with no gene match: 3. Germline-derived CDR1 and CDR2 are SEHNR and FQNEAQ (reference sequence). The CDR3 length is 15 residues. The CDR3 region is CASSWGQGDSYEQYF. CDR3 DNA sequence: TGTGCCAGCAGCTGGGGACAGGGGGATTCCTACGAGCAGTACTTC.

The chain combines TRBV12-3 or TRBV12-4 with TRBJ1-2, with D perhaps TRBD1 (5 bases). V was cut by 6 bases and J by 0 bases, with 8 bases left in between. This CDR3 contains 13 residues. The CDR3, as DNA: TGTGCCAGCAGCTCGACAGCTAACTATGGCTACACCTTC. Encoded protein: CASSSTANYGYTF.

The rearrangement joins TRBV7-8 to TRBJ1-2, with 7 bases that match TRBD1. Germline assignment: CDR1 SGHVS and CDR2 FQNEAQ. The CDR3 length is 14 residues. V lost 5 bases, J lost 8 bases, and 11 bases stayed unmatched. CDR3 amino acids: CASSPRTGVGGYTF. The CDR3 DNA sequence: TGTGCCAGCAGCCCCCGCACAGGGGTTGGGGGCTACACCTTC. Full variable domain (rest looked up from reference TRBV7-8 and TRBJ1-2): GAGVSQSPRYKVAKRGQDVALRCDPISGHVSLFWYQQALGQGPEFLTYFQNEAQLDKSGLPSDRFFAERPEGSVSTLKIQRTQQEDSAVYLCASSPRTGVGGYTFGSGTRLTVV.

As DNA, the CDR3 is TGTGCCAGCAGCTTAGGGTCGGGAAGCACAGATACGCAGTATTTT. Translating gives CASSLGSGSTDTQYF. J is TRBJ2-3 and V is TRBV7-8; weak D call: TRBD2 (5 bases). This CDR3 is 15 amino acids long. Germline V gives CDR1 SGHVS, CDR2 FQNEAQ. Between the trimmed V and J ends, which lost 1 base and 0 bases, there was a span of 8 bases. The full variable domain, with the rest looked up from reference TRBV7-8 and TRBJ2-3, is GAGVSQSPRYKVAKRGQDVALRCDPISGHVSLFWYQQALGQGPEFLTYFQNEAQLDKSGLPSDRFFAERPEGSVSTLKIQRTQQEDSAVYLCASSLGSGSTDTQYFGPGTRLTVL.